Sequencing of this TCR beta chain was carried out in a study of blood T cells in healthy people across ages. General study findings and limits: Nothing was known about donor CMV status, and this possibly confounded expanded clonotype changes. Diversity of TCR beta per million T cells declined in a roughly linear way with age. Estimates of diversity drawn from one million T cells were considered underestimates.

The J segment lost 4 bases and the V segment lost 5 bases, leaving 15 bases of the junction unmatched. This CDR3 region has 18 residues. Combining a sample-barcoded 5' primer with a J-beta primer mix, a second PCR ran for about 6 to 11 cycles. CDR3-containing paired-end reads numbered at least 2.5 million in each sample. From the 5' RACE reads, TCRdb called clonotypes with MiXCR, one entry per CDR3 protein. The table records about 1.1 million distinct CDR3 sequences, more than 30% of them present only once. This clonotype was counted at least ten times. Its specificity is not known. The rearrangement uses TRBV12-3 or TRBV12-4 and TRBJ1-2; TRBD1 matches at 11 bases. The source material was blood. This TCR derives from a man aged 18 to 30 in good health. The CDR3 sequence is CASSPRSGTGGFTYGYTF. CDR3 bases: TGTGCCAGCAGTCCCCGCTCCGGGACAGGGGGATTTACCTATGGCTACACCTTC.